A selection of T cell receptor beta chains follows, all from one sample in a study of read filtering for tumor transcriptome and immune sequencing. TCRdb recomputed calls from the reads with MiXCR, one row per CDR3 protein. The table has around 130,000 distinct CDR3 sequences, under 15% seen once. Sequencing was performed on a population of CD138-negative cells sorted from bone marrow. The receptor set was obtained from a donor aged 40 or over with multiple myeloma. The CDR3 runs from the conserved cysteine through the conserved F or W. The D gene is left open where the match is weak. A row's size may be missing; if present it is once, few, many or a size class.

TRBV2,TRBD2,many,TRBJ2-3,CASSGPTSGIGADTQYF,TGTGCCAGCAGTGGACCGACTAGCGGGATTGGGGCAGATACGCAGTATTTT
TRBV6-1,TRBD2,many,TRBJ2-1,CASNLAGGHNEQFF,TGTGCCAGCAACCTAGCGGGGGGGCACAATGAGCAGTTCTTC
TRBV3-1,.,few,TRBJ2-3,CASSQGLQDTQNF,TGTGCCAGCAGCCAAGGTCTCCAGGATACGCAGAATTTT
TRBV7-9,.,many,TRBJ2-2,CASSGTSGNTGELFF,TGTGCCAGCAGCGGCACTAGTGGTAACACCGGGGAGCTGTTTTTT
TRBV19,TRBD1,many,TRBJ1-4,CASSISHLQGARKLFF,TGTGCCAGTAGTATAAGCCATCTACAGGGGGCGAGAAAACTGTTTTTT
TRBV11-1,.,few,TRBJ2-6,CASSLGTGRSGANVLTF,TGTGCCAGCAGCTTGGGGACCGGTCGCTCTGGGGCCAACGTCCTGACTTTC
TRBV6-5,.,many,TRBJ1-2,CASVDPNYGYTF,TGTGCCAGCGTGGACCCTAACTATGGCTACACCTTC
TRBV7-2,.,many,TRBJ2-4,CASSSYPGVGPKNIQYF,TGTGCCAGCAGCTCATACCCAGGGGTCGGGCCCAAAAACATTCAGTACTTC
TRBV19,.,many,TRBJ2-7,CASSSWTDSHEQYF,TGTGCCAGTAGTTCATGGACGGATTCTCACGAGCAGTACTTC
TRBV7-9,.,many,TRBJ1-2,CASSPRDIRVAEYGYTF,TGTGCCAGCAGCCCCCGGGACATAAGGGTTGCTGAGTATGGCTACACCTTC
TRBV27,.,.,TRBJ2-6,CASMRRVSGANVLTF,TGTGCCAGCATGAGGAGGGTATCTGGGGCCAACGTCCTGACTTTC
TRBV14,TRBD1,.,TRBJ2-6,CASSQWGQGGSGANVLTF,TGTGCCAGCAGCCAATGGGGACAGGGTGGCTCTGGGGCCAACGTCCTGACTTTC
TRBV20-1,.,many,TRBJ1-1,CSALPGGAGDTEAFF,TGCAGTGCACTGCCCGGGGGCGCGGGAGACACTGAAGCTTTCTTT
TRBV7-2,.,many,TRBJ1-1,CASSFLGEGTEAFF,TGTGCCAGCAGCTTCTTAGGAGAGGGGACTGAAGCTTTCTTT
TRBV30,TRBD2,many,TRBJ2-5,CAWSAGLAGPWETQYF,TGTGCCTGGAGTGCGGGACTAGCGGGGCCATGGGAGACCCAGTACTTC
TRBV20-1,TRBD1,many,TRBJ2-1,CSAGQGGYNEQFF,TGCAGTGCTGGACAGGGGGGTTACAATGAGCAGTTCTTC
TRBV5-1,.,many,TRBJ2-7,CASSLGPSGDEQYF,TGCGCCAGCAGCTTGGGTCCCAGCGGCGACGAGCAGTACTTC
TRBV7-9,.,many,TRBJ2-5,CASSRTPIQETQYF,TGTGCCAGCAGCCGGACACCGATCCAAGAGACCCAGTACTTC
TRBV6-1,.,many,TRBJ2-1,CASSEHRSSYNEQFF,TGTGCCAGCAGTGAACACAGGAGCTCCTACAATGAGCAGTTCTTC
TRBV4-1,TRBD2,many,TRBJ2-7,CASSQDPPSGVSYEQYF,TGCGCCAGCAGCCAAGACCCCCCTAGCGGGGTCTCCTACGAGCAGTACTTC
TRBV19,.,.,TRBJ2-5,CASSIDGGETQYF,TGTGCCAGTAGTATAGATGGGGGAGAGACCCAGTACTTC
TRBV29-1,TRBD1,many,TRBJ2-2,CSVTVTGGSGELFF,TGCAGCGTAACCGTGACAGGGGGCTCCGGGGAGCTGTTTTTT
TRBV20-1,.,.,TRBJ2-3,CSARDPLPVTDTQYF,TGCAGTGCTAGAGATCCTTTACCTGTGACTGATACGCAGTATTTT
TRBV12-3/TRBV12-4,.,many,TRBJ1-4,CASRRGEDEKLFF,TGTGCCAGCAGGCGTGGGGAGGATGAAAAACTGTTTTTT
TRBV7-2,TRBD1,many,TRBJ1-4,CASSRQGEIREKLFF,TGTGCCAGCAGCCGACAGGGAGAGATTAGGGAAAAACTGTTTTTT
TRBV29-1,TRBD1,many,TRBJ1-5,CSVGQGADQPQHF,TGCAGCGTTGGACAGGGGGCAGATCAGCCCCAGCATTTT
TRBV5-1,.,.,TRBJ2-5,CASSFGNGQETQYF,.
TRBV6-2/TRBV6-3,TRBD1,many,TRBJ1-5,CASRSGTGWGNQPQHF,TGTGCCAGCAGATCCGGGACAGGGTGGGGCAATCAGCCCCAGCATTTT
TRBV29-1,.,many,TRBJ2-1,CSACSSIIYNEQFF,TGCAGCGCCTGCTCCTCTATTATCTACAATGAGCAGTTCTTC
TRBV29-1,.,many,TRBJ1-1,CSAGGMNTEAFF,TGCAGCGCCGGGGGGATGAACACTGAAGCTTTCTTT
TRBV6-5,.,many,TRBJ1-1,CASSYSTAPGTEAFF,TGTGCCAGCAGTTACTCGACAGCCCCGGGGACTGAAGCTTTCTTT
TRBV24-1,.,many,TRBJ2-5,CATSDASGEGQETQYF,TGTGCCACCAGTGATGCGTCCGGGGAAGGTCAAGAGACCCAGTACTTC
TRBV12-3/TRBV12-4,TRBD2,.,TRBJ2-5,CASAWGRGTQETQYF,TGTGCCAGTGCTTGGGGGAGGGGTACCCAAGAGACCCAGTACTTC
TRBV24-1,TRBD2,many,TRBJ2-2,CATSRRTSGRASDRELFF,TGTGCCACCAGTCGGCGGACTAGCGGGAGGGCTTCGGACAGGGAGCTGTTTTTT
TRBV20-1,TRBD2,many,TRBJ2-1,CSAKGLAGGDEQFF,TGCAGTGCTAAGGGACTAGCGGGGGGAGATGAGCAGTTCTTC
TRBV19,TRBD2,many,TRBJ2-7,CASSAAGGSPYEQYF,TGTGCCAGTAGTGCCGCGGGGGGCTCCCCTTACGAGCAGTACTTC
TRBV20-1,TRBD1,many,TRBJ1-1,CGASAGGGFFTEALF,TGCGGTGCCTCCGCTGGAGGGGGCTTCTTCACTGAAGCTCTCTTT
TRBV28,.,many,TRBJ1-1,CASSGVKAFF,TGTGCCAGCAGCGGGGTGAAAGCTTTCTTT
TRBV7-8,TRBD1,few,TRBJ1-3,CASSLDDRGPGNTIDF,TGTGCCAGCAGCTTAGACGACAGGGGGCCTGGAAACACCATAGATTTT
TRBV20-1,.,many,TRBJ1-6,CSARGPFSPLHF,TGCAGTGCTAGAGGTCCCTTCTCACCCCTCCACTTT
TRBV4-2,.,many,TRBJ1-5,CASSQGGGQDSNQPQHF,TGTGCCAGCAGCCAAGGTGGGGGACAAGATAGCAATCAGCCCCAGCATTTT
TRBV6-5,.,many,TRBJ1-1,CASNRQQNTEAFF,TGTGCCAGCAACCGACAGCAGAACACTGAAGCTTTCTTT
TRBV7-6,TRBD2,many,TRBJ2-3,CASSLAPPRDYPTDTQYF,TGTGCCAGCAGCTTAGCTCCCCCGCGGGACTACCCCACAGATACGCAGTATTTT
TRBV12-3/TRBV12-4,TRBD2,many,TRBJ2-1,CASSLGGPQAGGTYNEQFF,TGTGCCAGCAGTTTGGGGGGCCCACAAGCGGGAGGGACCTACAATGAGCAGTTCTTC
TRBV29-1,.,many,TRBJ1-5,CSVEVGSGNQPQHF,TGCAGCGTTGAAGTGGGTAGTGGCAATCAGCCCCAGCATTTT
TRBV4-2,TRBD2,many,TRBJ2-1,CASSQALAVGTSLFF,TGTGCCAGCAGCCAAGCTTTGGCGGTCGGGACTAGTCTTTTCTTC
TRBV2,.,.,TRBJ1-5,CASSPPFGVSSNQPQHF,TGTGCCAGCAGTCCACCCTTCGGGGTATCGAGCAATCAGCCCCAGCATTTT
TRBV7-6,TRBD2,.,TRBJ2-5,CASSRLADPGGTQYF,TGTGCCAGCAGTCGTCTAGCGGACCCTGGGGGGACCCAGTACTTC
TRBV5-1,TRBD2,many,TRBJ2-1,CASSLGGTSLNEQFF,TGCGCCAGCAGCCTTGGCGGGACTAGTCTCAATGAGCAGTTCTTC
TRBV27,.,many,TRBJ2-7,CASSAYEQYF,TGTGCCAGCAGCGCCTACGAGCAGTACTTC
TRBV18,.,many,TRBJ2-2,CASSQEANTGELFF,TGTGCCAGCTCACAAGAAGCGAACACCGGGGAGCTGTTTTTT
TRBV19,TRBD1,many,TRBJ2-3,CASSPHPGQGADTQYF,TGTGCCAGTAGTCCTCACCCGGGACAGGGTGCAGATACGCAGTATTTT
TRBV5-1,.,many,TRBJ2-2,CASSPTGANTGELFF,TGCGCCAGCAGCCCCACCGGGGCGAACACCGGGGAGCTGTTTTTT
TRBV30,TRBD2,many,TRBJ2-1,CAWRVSSGSHDNEQFF,TGTGCCTGGAGAGTATCCAGCGGGAGTCACGACAATGAGCAGTTCTTC
TRBV11-2,.,many,TRBJ1-1,CASSLGTGRTTEAFF,TGTGCCAGCAGCTTAGGAACAGGGCGCACCACTGAAGCTTTCTTT